This paragraph reports one T cell receptor beta chain. The antigen is not known. The data are from a study of T cells after yellow fever vaccination. General study findings and limits: Though weaker, the secondary response peaked faster, on day 5 versus 15. Shared CD4/CD8 clonotypes were a small share, likely from convergent recombination.

TCR cDNA, made by 5'RACE template switching, carried an added universal primer site and UMIs. MiXCR was run by TCRdb on the 5' RACE reads, yielding one entry per CDR3 protein. There are under 550,000 distinct CDR3 sequences in the sample; less than 25% occur only once, and roughly a sixth lies in the top ten. Trimming left V 1 base short and J 7 bases short, with 19 bases between. In germline, CDR1 is SGHVS, CDR2 FQNEAQ. This CDR3 contains 16 residues. Material: PBMCs, obtained approximately 22 days after the first yellow fever vaccination. This TCR came from a man aged 18 to 29 who received the YFV17D yellow fever vaccine. The genes are TRBV7-8 and TRBJ2-5, with D perhaps TRBD1 (6 bases). DNA for the CDR3: TGTGCCAGCAGCTTAGAAGTCAGGGGCGCCCAGGGGACCCAGTACTTC. Protein product: CASSLEVRGAQGTQYF.